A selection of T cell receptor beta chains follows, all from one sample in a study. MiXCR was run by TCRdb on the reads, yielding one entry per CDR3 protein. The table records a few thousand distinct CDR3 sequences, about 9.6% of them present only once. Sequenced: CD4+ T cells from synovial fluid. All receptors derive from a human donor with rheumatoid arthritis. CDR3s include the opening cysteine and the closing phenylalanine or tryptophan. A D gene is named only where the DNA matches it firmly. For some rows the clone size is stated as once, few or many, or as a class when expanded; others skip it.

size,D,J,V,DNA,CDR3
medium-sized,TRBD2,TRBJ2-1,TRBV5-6,TGTGCCAGCAGCCTACCGGGACTAGCGGAGAATGAGCAGTTCTTC,CASSLPGLAENEQFF
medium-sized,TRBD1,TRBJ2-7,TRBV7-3,TGTGCCAGCAGCCAGACAGGGGGCGAGGAATACGAGCAGTACTTC,CASSQTGGEEYEQYF
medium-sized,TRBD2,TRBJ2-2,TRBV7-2,TGTGCCAGCAGCCGCTCCGGTGGGGGGGCCGGGGAGCTGTTTTTT,CASSRSGGGAGELFF
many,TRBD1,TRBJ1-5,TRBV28,TGTGCCAGCAGTACAGGGGGAGGATTTCAGCCCCAGCATTTT,CASSTGGGFQPQHF
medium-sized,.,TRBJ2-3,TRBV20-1,TGCAGTGCACAAACTAGTTCCGGCACAGATACGCAGTATTTT,CSAQTSSGTDTQYF
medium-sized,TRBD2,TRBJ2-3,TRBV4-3,TGCGCCAGCAGCCAAGACCCAGCGGGAGGCACCGTGGATACGCAGTATTTT,CASSQDPAGGTVDTQYF
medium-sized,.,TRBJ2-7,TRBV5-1,TGCGCCAGCAGCTTTACAGGGTTGGACGAGCAGTACTTC,CASSFTGLDEQYF
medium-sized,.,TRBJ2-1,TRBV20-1,TGCAGTGTCCCGAGGTCTGCCGGGAGCTCCTACAATGAGCAGTTCTTC,CSVPRSAGSSYNEQFF
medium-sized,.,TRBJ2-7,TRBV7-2,TGTGCCAGCAGCTTAGCAGTCGGACTCGCCTACGAGCAGTACTTC,CASSLAVGLAYEQYF
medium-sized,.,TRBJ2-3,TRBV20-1,TGCAGTGCGGTGTTTACGAGAACAGATACGCAGTATTTT,CSAVFTRTDTQYF
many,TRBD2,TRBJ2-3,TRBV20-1,TGCAGTGCTCCAGCGGGAACTAGCACAGATACGCAGTATTTT,CSAPAGTSTDTQYF
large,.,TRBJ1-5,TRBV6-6,TGTGCCACCATACAGGACTCGCAAGGTCAGCCCCAGCATTTT,CATIQDSQGQPQHF
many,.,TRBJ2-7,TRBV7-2,TGTGCCAGCACCGACCCGGGACTCCCCTCCGGGCAGTACTTC,CASTDPGLPSGQYF
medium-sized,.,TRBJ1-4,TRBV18,TGTGCCAGCTCACCTGACTCTGCAACTAATGAAAAACTGTTTTTT,CASSPDSATNEKLFF
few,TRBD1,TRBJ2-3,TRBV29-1,TGCAGCGTCGGGGACAGCCGCACAGATACGCAGTATTTT,CSVGDSRTDTQYF
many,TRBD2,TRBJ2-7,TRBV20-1,TGCAGTGCTGTTTACTGGGCTAGCGGCGAGCAGTACTTC,CSAVYWASGEQYF
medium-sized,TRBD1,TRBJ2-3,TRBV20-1,TGCAGTGCCCAACAGGAGGGGACAGGGCCAGATACGCAGTATTTT,CSAQQEGTGPDTQYF
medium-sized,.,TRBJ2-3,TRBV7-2,TGTGCCAGCAGCTCCCCGTGGGGTGATACGCAGTATTTT,CASSSPWGDTQYF
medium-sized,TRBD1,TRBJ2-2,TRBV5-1,TGCGCCAGCAGCCTTGGAGGAGACAGGGGTTGGACCGGGGAGCTGTTTTTT,CASSLGGDRGWTGELFF
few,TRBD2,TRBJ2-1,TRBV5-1,TGCGCCAGCAGCCCAGGACTAGCGGGAGGTCGTTCCTACAATGAGCAGTTCTTC,CASSPGLAGGRSYNEQFF
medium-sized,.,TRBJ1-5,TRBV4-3,TGCGCCAGCAGCCAGGGGACAAGGGAGCCCCAGCATTTT,CASSQGTREPQHF
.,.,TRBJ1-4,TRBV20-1,TGCAGTGCCGGACCCTTGTCAACTAATGAAAAACTGTTTTTT,CSAGPLSTNEKLFF
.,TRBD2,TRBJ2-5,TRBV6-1,TGTGCCAGCAGGGGCGGGAGAGAAGGAGAGACCCAGTACTTC,CASRGGREGETQYF